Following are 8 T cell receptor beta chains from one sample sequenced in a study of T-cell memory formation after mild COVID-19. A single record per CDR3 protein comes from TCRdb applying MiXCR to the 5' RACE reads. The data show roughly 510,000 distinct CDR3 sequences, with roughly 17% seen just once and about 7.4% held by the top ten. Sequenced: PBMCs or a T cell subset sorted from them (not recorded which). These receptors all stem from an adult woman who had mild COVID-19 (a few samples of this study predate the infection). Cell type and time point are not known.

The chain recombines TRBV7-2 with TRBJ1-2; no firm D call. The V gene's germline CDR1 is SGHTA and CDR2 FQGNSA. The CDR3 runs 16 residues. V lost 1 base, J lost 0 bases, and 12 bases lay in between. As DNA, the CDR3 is TGTGCCAGCAGCTTAGAGGCGGCGGAACCTAACTATGGCTACACCTTC. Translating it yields CASSLEAAEPNYGYTF.

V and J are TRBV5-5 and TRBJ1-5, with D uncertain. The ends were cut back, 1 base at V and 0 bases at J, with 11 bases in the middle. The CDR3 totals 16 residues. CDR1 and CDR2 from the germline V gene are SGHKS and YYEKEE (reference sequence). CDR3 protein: CASSLKPDYSNQPQHF. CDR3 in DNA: TGTGCCAGCAGCTTGAAACCCGACTATAGCAATCAGCCCCAGCATTTT.

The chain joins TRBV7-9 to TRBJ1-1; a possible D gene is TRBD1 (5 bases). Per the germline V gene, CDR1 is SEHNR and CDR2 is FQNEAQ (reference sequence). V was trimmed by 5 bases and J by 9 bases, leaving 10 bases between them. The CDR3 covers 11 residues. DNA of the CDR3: TGTGCCAGCAGCGCAGGGACGCAAGCTTTCTTT. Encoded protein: CASSAGTQAFF. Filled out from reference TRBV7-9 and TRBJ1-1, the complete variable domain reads DTGVSQNPRHKITKRGQNVTFRCDPISEHNRLYWYRQTLGQGPEFLTYFQNEAQLEKSRLLSDRFSAERPKGSFSTLEIQRTEQGDSAMYLCASSAGTQAFFGQGTRLTVV.

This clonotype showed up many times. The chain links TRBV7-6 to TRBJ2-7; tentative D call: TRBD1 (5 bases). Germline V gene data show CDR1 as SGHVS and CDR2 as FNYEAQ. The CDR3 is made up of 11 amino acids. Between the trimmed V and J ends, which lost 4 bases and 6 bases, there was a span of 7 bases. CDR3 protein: CASSSQVEQYF. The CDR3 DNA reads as TGTGCCAGCAGCTCACAGGTCGAGCAGTACTTC.

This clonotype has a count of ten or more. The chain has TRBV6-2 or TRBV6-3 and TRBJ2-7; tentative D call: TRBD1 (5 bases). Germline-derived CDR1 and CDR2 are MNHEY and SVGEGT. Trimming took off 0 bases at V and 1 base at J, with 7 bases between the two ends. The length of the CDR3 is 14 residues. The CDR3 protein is CASSYSSGSYEQYF. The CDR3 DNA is TGTGCCAGCAGTTACTCGTCAGGGTCCTACGAGCAGTACTTC.

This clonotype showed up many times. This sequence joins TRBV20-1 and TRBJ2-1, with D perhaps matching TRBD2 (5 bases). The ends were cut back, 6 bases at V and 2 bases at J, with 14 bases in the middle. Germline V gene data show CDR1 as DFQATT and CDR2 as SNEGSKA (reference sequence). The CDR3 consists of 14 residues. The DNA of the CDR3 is TGCAGTGCGAATCGGGAATTCACCTACAATGAGCAGTTCTTC. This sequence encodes CSANREFTYNEQFF.

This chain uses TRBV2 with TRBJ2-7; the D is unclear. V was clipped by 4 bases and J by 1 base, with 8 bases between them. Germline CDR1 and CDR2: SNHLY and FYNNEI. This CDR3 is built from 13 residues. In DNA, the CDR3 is TGTGCCAGCAGTGTTACGGGTTCCTACGAGCAGTACTTC. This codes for CASSVTGSYEQYF.

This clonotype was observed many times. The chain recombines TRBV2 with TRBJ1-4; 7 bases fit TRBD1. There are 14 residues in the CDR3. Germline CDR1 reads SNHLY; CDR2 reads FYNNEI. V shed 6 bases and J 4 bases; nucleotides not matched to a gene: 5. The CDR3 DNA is TGTGCCAGCAGGAAGGGACAGCGTAATGAAAAACTGTTTTTT. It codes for CASRKGQRNEKLFF. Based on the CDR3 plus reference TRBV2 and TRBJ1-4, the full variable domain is EPEVTQTPSHQVTQMGQEVILRCVPISNHLYFYWYRQILGQKVEFLVSFYNNEISEKSEIFDDQFSVERPDGSNFTLKIRSTKLEDSAMYFCASRKGQRNEKLFFGSGTQLSVL.